These 2 T cell receptor beta chains share one sample of origin, sequenced in a study of identical twins. TCRdb ran MiXCR on the 5' RACE reads and lists one entry per CDR3 protein. The table records 430,000 or so distinct CDR3 sequences, about 24% of them present only once. This same sample was also taken into another study, of T cells expressing NK-cell markers.

The sample consisted of CD4+ T cells sorted from blood. The receptor source for this set is a young woman in good health.

J is TRBJ2-7 and V is TRBV20-1; 9 bases are a match to TRBD1. V was pared by 3 bases and J by 5 bases, with 8 bases of the junction left unmatched. The CDR3 totals 14 residues. CDR1 is DFQATT, CDR2 SNEGSKA, per germline (reference sequence). The CDR3, as DNA: TGCAGTGCTAGTTCGGGACAGGGAGCGAACGAGCAGTACTTC. It codes for CSASSGQGANEQYF.

V usage is TRBV5-1 and J usage is TRBJ2-5; a possible D gene is TRBD1 (5 bases). Trimming removed 2 bases at V and 5 bases at J, with 10 bases between. The germline V gene has CDR1 SGHRS and CDR2 YFSETQ. The CDR3 has 13 amino acids. Written as DNA, the CDR3 is TGCGCCAGCAGCTTAGTCCCAGGGGAGACCCAGTACTTC. It yields the protein CASSLVPGETQYF.